The 14 T cell receptor beta chains listed next were all sequenced from one sample in a study of blood T cell repertoires in COVID-19. TCRdb's copy holds only in-frame clones and misses some; the assay was immunoSEQ multiplex PCR. The repertoire consists of fewer than 130,000 clones, with over 75% occurring once and the leading ten covering approximately 31%. Specimen: peripheral blood. These receptors were collected from a woman older than 75 with acute or convalescent COVID-19.

This clone showed up just once. The rearrangement links TRBV5-6 to TRBJ1-4; TRBD1 matches 11 bases. Trimming removed 4 bases from V and 2 bases from J; junction bases left unmatched: 10. Germline CDR1 and CDR2: SGHDT and YYEEEE. The length of the CDR3 is 18 residues. The CDR3 DNA reads as TGTGCCAGCAGCCGAAGGACAGGGGGCGCCCGGACTAATGAAAAACTGTTTTTT. It translates to CASSRRTGGARTNEKLFF.

The V and J genes are TRBV6-2 or TRBV6-3 and TRBJ2-6; TRBD1 matches 8 bases. The CDR3 length is 18 residues. V shed 5 bases and J 0 bases; nucleotides not matched to a gene: 9. Germline V gene data show CDR1 as MNHEY and CDR2 as SVGEGT. The CDR3 region is CASSHGQGGSSGANVLTF. In nucleotides, the CDR3 is TGTGCCAGCAGTCATGGACAGGGTGGGAGCTCTGGGGCCAACGTCCTGACTTTC.

The chain has TRBV10-2 and TRBJ2-2; 10 bases map to TRBD1. The V and J ends lost 10 bases and 1 base, in that order; junction bases with no gene match: 9. Germline lookup yields CDR1 WSHSY and CDR2 SAAADI. The CDR3 is made up of 16 amino acids. CDR3 sequence reads: CAIRQGAPRNTGELFF. The CDR3 nucleotides are TGCGCCATAAGACAGGGGGCCCCCCGGAACACCGGGGAGCTGTTTTTT.

This clone was recorded once. The genes are TRBV29-1 and TRBJ1-1; 10 positions agree with TRBD1. Germline values: CDR1 SQVTM, CDR2 ANQGSEA. Losses at the gene ends were 7 bases for V and 2 bases for J; bases not matched to a gene: 7. There are 14 residues in the CDR3. The CDR3 sequence: CSADRTGGNTEAFF. The DNA of the CDR3 is TGCAGCGCCGATAGGACAGGGGGAAACACTGAAGCTTTCTTT.

The gene calls are TRBV6-2 or TRBV6-3 and TRBJ2-1; 8 nucleotides match TRBD2. There are 15 residues in the CDR3. Losses at the gene ends were 0 bases for V and 6 bases for J; bases not matched to a gene: 4. CDR1 and CDR2 (germline): MNHEY, SVGEGT. CDR3 protein: CASSYSRGAPNEQFF. CDR3 bases: TGTGCCAGCAGTTACTCGCGGGGGGCTCCCAATGAGCAGTTCTTC.

This chain joins TRBV5-1 and TRBJ1-1, with a weak D call TRBD1 (5 bases). This CDR3 has 14 amino acids. The germline V and J ends were trimmed by 4 bases and 4 bases, with 14 bases remaining between them. The germline CDR1 and CDR2 sequences are SGHRS and YFSETQ. The CDR3 DNA sequence: TGCGCCAGCAGCCACGGGGGTTGGAGCACTGAAGCTTTCTTT. Translation gives CASSHGGWSTEAFF.

The rearrangement joins TRBV7-2 to TRBJ2-2; 7 bases match TRBD1. The junction had 5 bases not matched to a gene; V was cut back by 1 base and J by 3 bases. Germline lookup yields CDR1 SGHTA and CDR2 FQGNSA. This CDR3 has 16 amino acids. The CDR3 reads CASSLVPTGDTGELFF. The CDR3 nucleotides read TGTGCCAGCAGCTTAGTGCCCACAGGGGACACCGGGGAGCTGTTTTTT.

The rearrangement joins TRBV12-5 to TRBJ1-1; 8 bases are a match to TRBD1. Losses at the gene ends were 3 bases for V and 4 bases for J; bases not matched to a gene: 13. CDR3 length: 17 residues. CDR1 is LGHNT, CDR2 FRNRAP, per germline. The CDR3 region is CASGFTGQGGGGTEAFF. In DNA, the CDR3 is TGTGCTAGTGGTTTTACAGGACAGGGTGGAGGTGGCACTGAAGCTTTCTTT.

This chain links TRBV4-1 with TRBJ1-6; 7 positions agree with TRBD1. CDR3 length equals 17 residues. Germline-derived CDR1 and CDR2 are MGHRA and YSYEKL. V dropped 2 bases and J dropped 7; count of bases not matched to a gene: 11. CDR3 coding DNA: TGCGCCAGCAGCCAACCATACCGGGACAGAACAAATTCACCCCTCCACTTT. It specifies CASSQPYRDRTNSPLHF.

The V and J genes are TRBV5-4 and TRBJ2-1; D is undetermined. Between the trimmed V and J ends, which lost 4 bases and 4 bases, there was a span of 6 bases. Per the germline V gene, CDR1 is SGHNT and CDR2 is YYREEE (reference sequence). This CDR3 comprises 12 residues. The CDR3: CASSPGYNEQFF. CDR3 in DNA: TGTGCCAGCAGCCCAGGTTACAATGAGCAGTTCTTC.

This clone is a singleton in its sample. The J gene is TRBJ2-5, the V gene TRBV12-2; TRBD1, the D gene given by the table, was not confirmed from the DNA. TRBV12-2 is reported as a pseudogene. The CDR3 consists of 16 residues. The CDR3 nucleotides read TGTGCAAGTCGCCTCTTCACCCCGCAGGGGAGAGAGACCCAGTACTTC. Its protein is CASRLFTPQGRETQYF.

The chain uses TRBV7-2 and TRBJ2-7, with 9 bases matching TRBD1. Germline assignment: CDR1 SGHTA and CDR2 FQGNSA. The CDR3 sequence is 13 residues long. Trimming removed 6 bases from V and 3 bases from J; junction bases left unmatched: 3. CDR3 DNA sequence: TGTGCCAGCAGACAGGGGGCAAACTACGAGCAGTACTTC. Translation gives CASRQGANYEQYF.

The rearrangement joins TRBV5-1 to TRBJ2-2; D unclear. V lost 1 base, J lost 6 bases, and 10 bases lay in between. The CDR3 is 14 residues long. Germline loops: CDR1 SGHRS, CDR2 YFSETQ. The CDR3 DNA sequence: TGCGCCAGCAGCTTGAATTATCCTGCCGGGGAGCTGTTTTTT. It translates to CASSLNYPAGELFF.

The chain is built from TRBV2 and TRBJ1-4; TRBD1 matches at 7 bases. J was trimmed by 8 bases and V by 5 bases; bases with no gene match: 5. Germline loops: CDR1 SNHLY, CDR2 FYNNEI. This CDR3 is built from 13 residues. Here the CDR3 reads CASSTRGREKLFF. In nucleotides, the CDR3 is TGTGCCAGCAGTACCAGGGGGAGGGAAAAACTGTTTTTT. The whole variable domain, filled in from reference TRBV2 and TRBJ1-4, reads EPEVTQTPSHQVTQMGQEVILRCVPISNHLYFYWYRQILGQKVEFLVSFYNNEISEKSEIFDDQFSVERPDGSNFTLKIRSTKLEDSAMYFCASSTRGREKLFFGSGTQLSVL.